These 12 T cell receptor beta chains were all obtained from the same sample, sequenced in a study of post-analysis software for immune sequencing data. Broader study findings: Comparison of patients with controls showed five TRBV segments more frequent in patients, TRBV5-6, TRBV5-1 and TRBV20-1 among them.

Antigen specificity for these receptors is unknown. Prepared libraries of TCR beta cDNA carried unique molecular identifiers. TCRdb re-analysed the PCR reads in MiXCR, keeping a single row per CDR3 protein. There are roughly 800,000 distinct CDR3 sequences in the sample; about 45% occur only once, and roughly 4.9% lies in the top ten. Sequencing used blood. Every receptor here comes from a girl between 5 and 17 years old with multiple sclerosis.

The J gene is TRBJ1-2, the V gene TRBV6-2 or TRBV6-3; tentative D call: TRBD1 (5 bases). Deletions cut 7 bases from V and 0 bases from J, with 12 bases between. The CDR3 has 14 amino acids. CDR1 is MNHEY, CDR2 SVGEGT, per germline. DNA for the CDR3: TGTGCCAGCACCGAGGGGACTTCTAACTATGGCTACACCTTC. Translation gives CASTEGTSNYGYTF.

The chain is built from TRBV5-1 and TRBJ2-3; 8 bases match TRBD2. The germline CDR1 and CDR2 sequences are SGHRS and YFSETQ. This CDR3 has 15 residues. The ends lost 7 bases at V and 2 bases at J; junction bases unmatched: 9. This CDR3 is CASAPREGYTDTQYF. CDR3 nucleotide sequence: TGCGCCAGCGCCCCCCGGGAGGGCTACACAGATACGCAGTATTTT.

The genes are TRBV29-1 and TRBJ2-1, with 10 bases aligning to TRBD2. V gave up 7 bases and J gave up 7 bases; unmatched junction bases: 4. Germline V gene data show CDR1 as SQVTM and CDR2 as ANQGSEA. This CDR3 comprises 12 residues. This CDR3 reads CSGGTSVNEQFF. CDR3 DNA sequence: TGCAGCGGAGGGACTAGCGTTAATGAGCAGTTCTTC.

This chain connects TRBV15 to TRBJ2-7, with TRBD2 identical over 7 bases. Germline CDR1 reads LNHNV; CDR2 reads YYDKDF (reference sequence). V was pared by 0 bases and J by 6 bases, with 8 bases of the junction left unmatched. The CDR3 runs to 15 residues. Written as DNA, the CDR3 is TGTGCCACCAGCAGAGATAGGACTAGTCATAGCGAGCAGTACTTC. It specifies CATSRDRTSHSEQYF.

This clonotype appeared once. J is TRBJ2-1 and V is TRBV2; D ambiguous. Germline CDR1 and CDR2: SNHLY and FYNNEI. Trimming cost V 8 bases and J 10 bases, with 9 bases left between them. The CDR3 is 10 residues long. The CDR3 DNA reads TGTGCCAGCGGCTCGGGCGAGCAGTTCTTC. Protein sequence: CASGSGEQFF.

V gene TRBV7-9 combines with J gene TRBJ1-2; a possible D gene is TRBD1 (6 bases). The CDR3 is made up of 14 amino acids. V lost 2 bases and J 10 bases, leaving 17 bases between the germline ends. CDR1 and CDR2 from the germline V gene are SEHNR and FQNEAQ (reference sequence). The CDR3 loop is CASSLLGGTIPYTF. In DNA, the CDR3 is TGTGCCAGCAGCTTATTAGGAGGGACAATCCCCTACACCTTC. Variable domain in full (rest from reference TRBV7-9 and TRBJ1-2): DTGVSQNPRHKITKRGQNVTFRCDPISEHNRLYWYRQTLGQGPEFLTYFQNEAQLEKSRLLSDRFSAERPKGSFSTLEIQRTEQGDSAMYLCASSLLGGTIPYTFGSGTRLTVV.

The J gene is TRBJ2-2, the V gene TRBV20-1; D remains unclear. The V end lost 2 bases, the J end lost 5 bases, and 6 bases lay between the germline ends. The CDR3 is made up of 12 amino acids. CDR1 and CDR2 from the germline V gene are DFQATT and SNEGSKA (reference sequence). The chain's CDR3 is CSARPRTGELFF. The CDR3 nucleotides are TGCAGTGCTAGACCTCGGACCGGGGAGCTGTTTTTT.

This clonotype was counted between two and nine times. The J gene is TRBJ1-2, the V gene TRBV28; D remains ambiguous. Trimming stripped 7 bases from V and 0 bases from J, with 6 bases between. The germline V gene encodes CDR1 MDHEN and CDR2 SYDVKM. CDR3 length: 12 residues. The CDR3 region has the DNA TGTGCCAGCAAAACAGCTAACTATGGCTACACCTTC. Translation: CASKTANYGYTF.

The chain combines TRBV4-3 with TRBJ2-1, with D perhaps matching TRBD2 (6 bases). The CDR3 runs 16 residues. CDR1 is LGHNA and CDR2 is YSLEER in the germline V gene. Trimming removed 5 bases from V and 4 bases from J, with 18 bases in between. The CDR3 DNA sequence: TGCGCCAGCAGCGAAAGTGGGCTAGCGAGTTACAATGAGCAGTTCTTC. Its protein is CASSESGLASYNEQFF.

This clonotype occurred a few times. This chain joins TRBV11-2 and TRBJ2-1, with 12 bases aligning to TRBD2. Per germline, CDR1 SGHAT and CDR2 FQNNGV. Trimming at V came to 1 base and at J to 6 bases, leaving 4 bases not matched to a gene. This CDR3 contains 16 residues. CDR3 in DNA: TGTGCCAGCAGCTTAGTAAGGACTAGCGGGGTCAATGAGCAGTTCTTC. This codes for CASSLVRTSGVNEQFF.

The J gene is TRBJ2-1, the V gene TRBV20-1; D gene uncertain. CDR1 DFQATT and CDR2 SNEGSKA come from the germline V gene (reference sequence). V dropped 1 base and J dropped 12 bases, with 10 bases sitting between them. The CDR3 has 11 amino acids. This chain's CDR3 is CSARGTGGQFF. CDR3 nucleotide sequence: TGCAGTGCTAGAGGAACGGGTGGGCAGTTCTTC.

This rearrangement joins TRBV20-1 to TRBJ2-1, with 11 bases fitting TRBD2. Germline V gene sequence: CDR1 DFQATT, CDR2 SNEGSKA (reference sequence). With V trimmed by 3 bases and J by 6 bases, 1 base remained unmatched. The CDR3 contains 13 residues. The CDR3 sequence is CSASSGRGNEQFF. The DNA of the CDR3 is TGCAGTGCTAGTAGCGGGAGGGGCAATGAGCAGTTCTTC.